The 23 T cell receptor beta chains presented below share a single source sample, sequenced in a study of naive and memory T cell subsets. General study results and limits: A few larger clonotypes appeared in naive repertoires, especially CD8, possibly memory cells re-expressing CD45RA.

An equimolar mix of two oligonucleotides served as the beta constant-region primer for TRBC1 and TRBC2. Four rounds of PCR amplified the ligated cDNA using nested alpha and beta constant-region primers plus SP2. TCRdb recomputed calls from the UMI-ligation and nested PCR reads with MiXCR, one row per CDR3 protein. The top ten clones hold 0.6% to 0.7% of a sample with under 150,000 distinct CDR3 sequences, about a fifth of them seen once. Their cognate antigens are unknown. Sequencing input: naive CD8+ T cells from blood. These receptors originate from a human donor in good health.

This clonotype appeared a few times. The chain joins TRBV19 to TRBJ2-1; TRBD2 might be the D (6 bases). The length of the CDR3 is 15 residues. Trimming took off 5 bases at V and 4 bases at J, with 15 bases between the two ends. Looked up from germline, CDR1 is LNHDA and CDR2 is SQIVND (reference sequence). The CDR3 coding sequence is TGTGCCAGTAGTCCTCAACCGGGAGTTTACAATGAGCAGTTCTTC. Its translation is CASSPQPGVYNEQFF.

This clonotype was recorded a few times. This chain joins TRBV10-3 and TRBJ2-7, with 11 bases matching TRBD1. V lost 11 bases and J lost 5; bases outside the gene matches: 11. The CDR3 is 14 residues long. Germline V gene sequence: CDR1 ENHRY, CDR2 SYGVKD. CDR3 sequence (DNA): TGTGCCGTCGGAGGGGACAGGGGGTACCACGAGCAGTACTTC. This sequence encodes CAVGGDRGYHEQYF.

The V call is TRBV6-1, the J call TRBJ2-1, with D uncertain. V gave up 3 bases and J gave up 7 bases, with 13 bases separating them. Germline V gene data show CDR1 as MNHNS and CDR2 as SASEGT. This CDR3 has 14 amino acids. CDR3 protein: CASSDLTGLNEQFF. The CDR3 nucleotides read TGTGCCAGCAGTGACTTAACGGGCCTAAATGAGCAGTTCTTC.

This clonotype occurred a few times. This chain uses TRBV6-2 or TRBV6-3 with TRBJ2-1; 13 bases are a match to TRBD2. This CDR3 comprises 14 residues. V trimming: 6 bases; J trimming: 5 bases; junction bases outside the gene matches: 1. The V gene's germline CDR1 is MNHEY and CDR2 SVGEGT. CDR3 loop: CASRLAGGDNEQFF. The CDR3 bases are TGTGCCAGCAGACTAGCGGGAGGGGACAATGAGCAGTTCTTC.

The CDR3 DNA reads as TGCGCCAGCAGCCAAACGACAGGGACTGAAGCTTTCTTT. As protein: CASSQTTGTEAFF. V and J are TRBV4-3 and TRBJ1-1; 7 bases line up with TRBD1. The length of the CDR3 is 13 residues. Germline CDR1 and CDR2: LGHNA and YSLEER. The ends lost 2 bases at V and 5 bases at J; junction bases unmatched: 2.

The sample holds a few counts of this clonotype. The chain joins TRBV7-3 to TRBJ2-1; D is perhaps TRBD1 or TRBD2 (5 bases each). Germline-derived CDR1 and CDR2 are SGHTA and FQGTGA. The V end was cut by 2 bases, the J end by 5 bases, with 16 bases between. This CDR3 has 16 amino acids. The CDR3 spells CASSLRPGPGNNEQFF. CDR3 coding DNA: TGTGCCAGCAGCTTACGACCGGGACCAGGCAACAATGAGCAGTTCTTC.

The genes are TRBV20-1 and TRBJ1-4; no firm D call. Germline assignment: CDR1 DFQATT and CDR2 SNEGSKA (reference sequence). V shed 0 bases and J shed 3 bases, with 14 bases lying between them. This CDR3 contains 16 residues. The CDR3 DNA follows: TGCAGTGCTAGAGATCTCCAGGCCGAATCTAATGAAAAACTGTTTTTT. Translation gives CSARDLQAESNEKLFF.

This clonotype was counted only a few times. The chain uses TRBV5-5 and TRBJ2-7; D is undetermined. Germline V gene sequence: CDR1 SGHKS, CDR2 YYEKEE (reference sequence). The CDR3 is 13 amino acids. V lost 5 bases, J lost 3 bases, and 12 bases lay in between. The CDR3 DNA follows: TGTGCCAGCAGAAGAAGCAGTGACTACGAGCAGTACTTC. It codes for CASRRSSDYEQYF.

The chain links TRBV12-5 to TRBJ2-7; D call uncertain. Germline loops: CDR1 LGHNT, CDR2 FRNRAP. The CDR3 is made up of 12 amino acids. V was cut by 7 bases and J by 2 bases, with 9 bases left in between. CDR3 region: CASVGIPYEQYF. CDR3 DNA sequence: TGTGCTAGTGTAGGAATCCCCTACGAGCAGTACTTC.

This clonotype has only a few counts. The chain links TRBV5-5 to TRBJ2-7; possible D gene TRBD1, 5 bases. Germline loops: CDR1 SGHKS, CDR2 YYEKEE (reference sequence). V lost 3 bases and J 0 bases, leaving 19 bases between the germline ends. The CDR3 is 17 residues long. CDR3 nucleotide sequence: TGTGCCAGCAGCTACGACAGCCCGAGGATCTCCTCCTACGAGCAGTACTTC. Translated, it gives CASSYDSPRISSYEQYF.

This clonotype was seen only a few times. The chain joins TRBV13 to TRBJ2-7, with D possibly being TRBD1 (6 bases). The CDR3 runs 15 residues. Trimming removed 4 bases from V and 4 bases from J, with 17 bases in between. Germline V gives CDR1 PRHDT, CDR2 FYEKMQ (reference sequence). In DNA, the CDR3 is TGTGCCAGCAGCTCCCACCAGGGGCTGGCGTACGAGCAGTACTTC. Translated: CASSSHQGLAYEQYF.

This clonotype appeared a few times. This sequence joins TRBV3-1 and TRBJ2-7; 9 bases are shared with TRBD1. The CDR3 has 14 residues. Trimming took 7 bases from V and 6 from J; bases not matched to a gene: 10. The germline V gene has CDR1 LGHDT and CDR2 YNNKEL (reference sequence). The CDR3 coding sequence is TGTGCCAGCACCCTAACTGAGGGACAGGGCGAGCAGTACTTC. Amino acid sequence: CASTLTEGQGEQYF.

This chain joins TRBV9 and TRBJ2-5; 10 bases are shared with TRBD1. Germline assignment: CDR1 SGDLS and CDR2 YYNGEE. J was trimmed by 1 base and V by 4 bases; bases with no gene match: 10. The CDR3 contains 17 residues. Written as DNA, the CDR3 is TGTGCCAGCAGCACCAACCGGGACAGGGGACCCCAAGAGACCCAGTACTTC. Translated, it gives CASSTNRDRGPQETQYF.

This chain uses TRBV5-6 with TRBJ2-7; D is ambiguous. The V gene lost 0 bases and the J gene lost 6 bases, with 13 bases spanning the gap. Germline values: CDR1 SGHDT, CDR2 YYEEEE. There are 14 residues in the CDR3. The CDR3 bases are TGTGCCAGCAGCTTGGGGGTGGGATTATCCGAGCAGTACTTC. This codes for CASSLGVGLSEQYF.

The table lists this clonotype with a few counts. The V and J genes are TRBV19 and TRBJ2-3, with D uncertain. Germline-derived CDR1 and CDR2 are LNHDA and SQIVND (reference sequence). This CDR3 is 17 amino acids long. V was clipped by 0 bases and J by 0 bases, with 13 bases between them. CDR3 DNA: TGTGCCAGTAGTATAGATCATGGGGTATCTAGCACAGATACGCAGTATTTT. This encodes CASSIDHGVSSTDTQYF.

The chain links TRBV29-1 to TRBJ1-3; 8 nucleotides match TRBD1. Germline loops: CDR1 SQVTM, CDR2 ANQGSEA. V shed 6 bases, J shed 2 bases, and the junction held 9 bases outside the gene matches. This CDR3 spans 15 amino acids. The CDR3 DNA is TGCAGCGTCTGGACAGGGAAATTGGCTGGAAACACCATATATTTT. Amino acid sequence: CSVWTGKLAGNTIYF.

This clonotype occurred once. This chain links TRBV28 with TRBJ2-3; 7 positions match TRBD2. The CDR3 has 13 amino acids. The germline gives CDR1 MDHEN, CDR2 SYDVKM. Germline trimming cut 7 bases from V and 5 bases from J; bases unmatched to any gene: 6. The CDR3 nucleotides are TGTGCCAGCATTTCGGCGGGAGTAGATACGCAGTATTTT. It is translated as CASISAGVDTQYF.

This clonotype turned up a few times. CDR3 bases: TGTGCCAGCAGTGCGTTCGGGGGGCTGGGCGAGCAGTACTTC. Its protein product is CASSAFGGLGEQYF. This rearrangement joins TRBV12-3 or TRBV12-4 to TRBJ2-7; TRBD2 might be the D (7 bases). This CDR3 has 14 residues. The germline V and J ends were trimmed by 5 bases and 6 bases, with 17 bases remaining between them.

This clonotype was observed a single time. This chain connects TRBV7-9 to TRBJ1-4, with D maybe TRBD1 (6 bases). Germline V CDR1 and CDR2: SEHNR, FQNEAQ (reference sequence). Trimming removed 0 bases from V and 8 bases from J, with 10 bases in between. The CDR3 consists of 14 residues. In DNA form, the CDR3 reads TGTGCCAGCAGCTTAGCCCAGGGGAGGGAAAAACTGTTTTTT. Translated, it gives CASSLAQGREKLFF.

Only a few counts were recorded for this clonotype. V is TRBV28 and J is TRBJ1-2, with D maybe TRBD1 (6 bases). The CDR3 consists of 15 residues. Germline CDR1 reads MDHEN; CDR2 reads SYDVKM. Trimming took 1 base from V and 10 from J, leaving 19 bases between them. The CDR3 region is CASSLFAGATGNYTF. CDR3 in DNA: TGTGCCAGCAGTTTATTCGCAGGCGCGACAGGAAACTACACCTTC.

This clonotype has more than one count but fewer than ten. This CDR3 reads CASSLTKDSQETQYF. CDR3 bases: TGTGCCAGCAGCCTTACCAAGGACAGCCAAGAGACCCAGTACTTC. The chain recombines TRBV14 with TRBJ2-5, with a possible D match to TRBD1 (6 bases). The V end was cut by 4 bases, the J end by 1 base, with 13 bases between. Per germline, CDR1 SGHDN and CDR2 FVKESK. CDR3 length: 15 amino acids.

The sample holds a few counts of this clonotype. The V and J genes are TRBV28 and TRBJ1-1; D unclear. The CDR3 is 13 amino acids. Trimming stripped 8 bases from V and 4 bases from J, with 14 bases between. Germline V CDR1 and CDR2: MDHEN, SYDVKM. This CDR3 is CASELPGGTEAFF. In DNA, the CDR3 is TGTGCCAGCGAGTTACCAGGCGGCACTGAAGCTTTCTTT. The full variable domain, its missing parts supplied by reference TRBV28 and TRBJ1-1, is DVKVTQSSRYLVKRTGEKVFLECVQDMDHENMFWYRQDPGLGLRLIYFSYDVKMKEKGDIPEGYSVSREKKERFSLILESASTNQTSMYLCASELPGGTEAFFGQGTRLTVV.

CDR3 region: CASSMTSGSVDEQFF. Written as DNA, the CDR3 is TGTGCCAGCAGCATGACTAGCGGGAGTGTCGATGAGCAGTTCTTC. This rearrangement joins TRBV7-8 to TRBJ2-1, with 12 nucleotides matching TRBD2. This CDR3 spans 15 amino acids. Germline V gene data show CDR1 as SGHVS and CDR2 as FQNEAQ. V gave up 5 bases and J gave up 8 bases; unmatched junction bases: 7.